The 25 T cell receptor beta chains reported below all come from one sample, sequenced in a study of cytomegalovirus exposure and HLA in healthy donors. PCR involved 60 Vbeta and 13 Jbeta primers. Assay used: immunoSEQ multiplex PCR; TCRdb lists only in-frame clones, some missing. The sample has about 98,000 clones, 75% to 85% seen once. The sample consisted of PBMCs. Source of these receptors: a man aged 18 to 29 in good health and CMV-seropositive.

The chain has TRBV6-1 and TRBJ1-2; 8 positions agree with TRBD1. The V and J ends lost 3 bases and 7 bases, in that order; junction bases with no gene match: 13. From germline, CDR1 is MNHNS and CDR2 SASEGT. The CDR3 spans 16 residues. CDR3 loop: CASSDAMDRARSGYTF. DNA of the CDR3: TGTGCCAGCAGTGACGCCATGGACAGGGCGAGAAGTGGCTACACCTTC.

This chain joins TRBV5-1 and TRBJ2-3, with TRBD2 identical over 8 bases. V was clipped by 4 bases and J by 3 bases; unmatched bases: 4. Germline values: CDR1 SGHRS, CDR2 YFSETQ. The CDR3 loop spans 14 amino acids. The CDR3 here is CASSPGGVTDTQYF. In DNA form, the CDR3 reads TGCGCCAGCAGCCCCGGGGGGGTAACAGATACGCAGTATTTT. Full variable domain (outside the CDR3, taken from reference TRBV5-1 and TRBJ2-3): KAGVTQTPRYLIKTRGQQVTLSCSPISGHRSVSWYQQTPGQGLQFLFEYFSETQRNKGNFPGRFSGRQFSNSRSEMNVSTLELGDSALYLCASSPGGVTDTQYFGPGTRLTVL.

The chain employs TRBV28 and TRBJ2-5; D is possibly TRBD1 (5 bases). CDR3 length equals 15 residues. Per the germline V gene, CDR1 is MDHEN and CDR2 is SYDVKM. Trimming removed 6 bases from V and 5 bases from J, with 19 bases in between. CDR3 sequence reads: CASSFAQGFRETQYF. In DNA form, the CDR3 reads TGTGCCAGCAGCTTCGCTCAGGGCTTTCGGGAGACCCAGTACTTC. Full variable domain (remainder filled in from reference TRBV28 and TRBJ2-5): DVKVTQSSRYLVKRTGEKVFLECVQDMDHENMFWYRQDPGLGLRLIYFSYDVKMKEKGDIPEGYSVSREKKERFSLILESASTNQTSMYLCASSFAQGFRETQYFGPGTRLLVL.

V is TRBV27 and J is TRBJ2-2; D is possibly TRBD1 (5 bases). CDR1 and CDR2 from the germline V gene are MNHEY and SMNVEV (reference sequence). Trimming stripped 7 bases from V and 6 bases from J, with 18 bases between. The CDR3 has 15 amino acids. CDR3 sequence (DNA): TGTGCCAGCACGGCCCTACAGGAAATTGCCGGGGAGCTGTTTTTT. It encodes CASTALQEIAGELFF.

This chain uses TRBV2 with TRBJ1-6; D remains unclear. The V end was cut by 3 bases, the J end by 2 bases, with 20 bases between. Germline V gene sequence: CDR1 SNHLY, CDR2 FYNNEI. CDR3 length: 19 amino acids. CDR3 loop: CASSDGGKEFSTYNSPLHF. The CDR3 coding sequence is TGTGCCAGCAGTGATGGAGGGAAGGAATTTAGCACCTATAATTCACCCCTCCACTTT.

The chain has TRBV27 and TRBJ2-5; the D is unclear. V lost 6 bases to trimming and J lost 2 bases, with 4 bases between them. The germline CDR1 and CDR2 sequences are MNHEY and SMNVEV (reference sequence). This CDR3 has 11 amino acids. The chain's CDR3 is CASRAQETQYF. CDR3 nucleotides: TGTGCCAGCAGGGCACAAGAGACCCAGTACTTC.

The rearrangement links TRBV9 to TRBJ2-3; 8 bases agree with TRBD2. This CDR3 is built from 16 residues. From germline, CDR1 is SGDLS and CDR2 YYNGEE. V shed 0 bases and J 2 bases; nucleotides not matched to a gene: 5. CDR3 nucleotides: TGTGCCAGCAGCGTAGTGGGGCGGGGGGCCACAGATACGCAGTATTTT. Its protein product is CASSVVGRGATDTQYF.

V usage is TRBV29-1 and J usage is TRBJ2-1, with 7 bases matching TRBD1. The CDR3 sequence is 14 residues long. With 4 bases clipped from V and 1 base from J, the junction kept 4 bases outside the gene matches. Germline-derived CDR1 and CDR2 are SQVTM and ANQGSEA. The CDR3 region has the DNA TGCAGCGTTGGCCGGACAGGTTCCTACAATGAGCAGTTCTTC. The encoded protein is CSVGRTGSYNEQFF.

This chain joins TRBV6-1 and TRBJ2-1; tentatively, D is TRBD2 (6 bases). Trimming stripped 2 bases from V and 8 bases from J, with 22 bases between. The CDR3 contains 17 residues. CDR1 is MNHNS and CDR2 is SASEGT in the germline V gene. In DNA, the CDR3 is TGTGCCAGCAGTGAATTGGAGCGGGTCCGGTACCGGGATGAGCAGTTCTTC. Translated, it gives CASSELERVRYRDEQFF.

This chain uses TRBV5-4 with TRBJ1-2; no clear D. V lost 0 bases and J lost 7, with 10 bases in between. The CDR3 is 13 amino acids. CDR1 SGHNT and CDR2 YYREEE come from the germline V gene (reference sequence). The CDR3 sequence: CASSLADLGGYTF. The CDR3 nucleotides read TGTGCCAGCAGCTTGGCAGACTTGGGTGGCTACACCTTC.

This clone appeared once. V is TRBV27 and J is TRBJ2-7; possible D gene TRBD1, 6 bases. Between the trimmed V and J ends, which lost 9 bases and 2 bases, there was a span of 20 bases. CDR1 and CDR2 (germline): MNHEY, SMNVEV (reference sequence). The CDR3 extends over 15 amino acids. The CDR3 DNA reads as TGTGCCAGTACAATGGGGGCAGGCAATACCTACGAGCAGTACTTC. It is translated as CASTMGAGNTYEQYF.

The CDR3 sequence: CASSFSGGFYNEQFF. The DNA for the CDR3 is TGTGCCAGCAGTTTTAGCGGGGGGTTCTACAATGAGCAGTTCTTC. The rearrangement uses TRBV28 and TRBJ2-1; 10 positions match TRBD2. The junction had 2 bases not matched to a gene; V was cut back by 3 bases and J by 3 bases. The CDR3 is made up of 15 amino acids. Germline lookup yields CDR1 MDHEN and CDR2 SYDVKM.

The rearrangement uses TRBV19 and TRBJ1-5, with a tentative D call TRBD1 (6 bases). CDR1 LNHDA and CDR2 SQIVND come from the germline V gene (reference sequence). V lost 5 bases and J lost 7, with 15 bases in between. The CDR3 sequence is 14 residues long. CDR3 residues: CASSPNRDRQPQHF. For the CDR3, the DNA is TGTGCCAGTAGTCCAAACAGGGATCGGCAGCCCCAGCATTTT.

The chain carries TRBV30 and TRBJ1-5; D is unresolved. Trimming took 5 bases from V and 7 from J, leaving 15 bases between them. The CDR3 extends over 13 amino acids. The germline CDR1 and CDR2 sequences are GTSNPN and SVGIG (reference sequence). CDR3 sequence: CAWGKGGMQPQHF. The CDR3 DNA is TGTGCCTGGGGGAAGGGAGGGATGCAGCCCCAGCATTTT.

The V call is TRBV28, the J call TRBJ1-4; tentative D call: TRBD1 (5 bases). This CDR3 spans 15 amino acids. The ends were cut back, 1 base at V and 5 bases at J, with 11 bases in the middle. CDR1 is MDHEN, CDR2 SYDVKM, per germline. CDR3 protein: CASSLFAQDNEKLFF. CDR3 DNA: TGTGCCAGCAGTTTATTCGCACAGGACAATGAAAAACTGTTTTTT.

This clone was seen only a few times. V usage is TRBV2 and J usage is TRBJ2-5, with TRBD2 matching over 8 bases. CDR1 and CDR2 from the germline V gene are SNHLY and FYNNEI. Trimming cost V 7 bases and J 4 bases; bases outside gene matches: 5. CDR3 size: 13 residues. CDR3 nucleotide sequence: TGTGCCAGCACCCGGGGGGGGGCAGAGACCCAGTACTTC. Amino acids: CASTRGGAETQYF. Based on the CDR3 plus reference TRBV2 and TRBJ2-5, the full variable domain is EPEVTQTPSHQVTQMGQEVILRCVPISNHLYFYWYRQILGQKVEFLVSFYNNEISEKSEIFDDQFSVERPDGSNFTLKIRSTKLEDSAMYFCASTRGGAETQYFGPGTRLLVL.

This clone has only one observation. The chain has TRBV30 and TRBJ2-7, with 7 bases that match TRBD1. CDR3 length equals 12 residues. Germline assignment: CDR1 GTSNPN and CDR2 SVGIG (reference sequence). Trimming removed 3 bases from V and 3 bases from J; junction bases left unmatched: 2. The DNA of the CDR3 is TGTGCCTGGAGGGGGGACAGCTACGAGCAGTACTTC. Amino acids: CAWRGDSYEQYF.

V and J are TRBV27 and TRBJ2-3; D may be TRBD2 (6 bases). The CDR3 totals 16 residues. CDR1 and CDR2 (germline): MNHEY, SMNVEV (reference sequence). V gave up 2 bases and J gave up 2 bases, with 14 bases separating them. CDR3 sequence (DNA): TGTGCCAGCAGTTTACGGGCCGGGGGAGTCACAGATACGCAGTATTTT. Encoded protein: CASSLRAGGVTDTQYF.

Of note for this clone: Other DNA sequences of this sample code for an identical CDR3. The chain joins TRBV7-6 to TRBJ1-4, with TRBD1 matching over 7 bases. V lost 5 bases, J lost 10 bases, and 1 base stayed unmatched. Germline values: CDR1 SGHVS, CDR2 FNYEAQ. The CDR3 consists of 11 residues. The CDR3 loop reads CASSQGGKLFF. The CDR3 bases are TGTGCCAGCAGCCAGGGGGGAAAACTGTTTTTT.

This clone was counted once. The chain carries TRBV4-1 and TRBJ1-1; D not resolved. The germline V gene encodes CDR1 MGHRA and CDR2 YSYEKL. This CDR3 region has 13 residues. Trimming took 0 bases from V and 3 from J, leaving 5 bases between them. The CDR3 DNA follows: TGCGCCAGCAGCCAAGATCGGGACACTGAAGCTTTCTTT. As protein: CASSQDRDTEAFF.

V is TRBV5-5 and J is TRBJ1-1; 7 bases match TRBD1. V dropped 3 bases and J dropped 5; count of bases not matched to a gene: 4. CDR1 and CDR2 from the germline V gene are SGHKS and YYEKEE (reference sequence). The CDR3 sequence is 13 residues long. Written as DNA, the CDR3 is TGTGCCAGCAGCTGGGACAGACTAACTGAAGCTTTCTTT. Residues: CASSWDRLTEAFF. The complete variable domain, with remaining parts taken from reference TRBV5-5 and TRBJ1-1, reads DAGVTQSPTHLIKTRGQQVTLRCSPISGHKSVSWYQQVLGQGPQFIFQYYEKEERGRGNFPDRFSARQFPNYSSELNVNALLLGDSALYLCASSWDRLTEAFFGQGTRLTVV.

The chain has TRBV15 and TRBJ1-5, with TRBD1 matching 10 bases. The CDR3 runs 17 residues. After removal of 5 bases from V and 3 bases from J, the junction contained 10 bases not matched to a gene. The V gene's germline CDR1 is LNHNV and CDR2 YYDKDF (reference sequence). Written as DNA, the CDR3 is TGTGCCACCAGCGTGGGGGGACAGGGGTTATACAATCAGCCCCAGCATTTT. Encoded protein: CATSVGGQGLYNQPQHF.

This clone has just a few counts. The gene calls are TRBV19 and TRBJ2-7, with TRBD1 identical over 9 bases. The trim removed 6 bases at V and 4 bases at J, leaving 7 bases unmatched. This CDR3 region has 14 residues. Germline V gene lookup returns CDR1 LNHDA and CDR2 SQIVND (reference sequence). Written as DNA, the CDR3 is TGTGCCAGTAGCGAAACAGGGGGCAGGTACGAGCAGTACTTC. As protein: CASSETGGRYEQYF. The full variable domain, its missing parts supplied by reference TRBV19 and TRBJ2-7, is DGGITQSPKYLFRKEGQNVTLSCEQNLNHDAMYWYRQDPGQGLRLIYYSQIVNDFQKGDIAEGYSVSREKKESFPLTVTSAQKNPTAFYLCASSETGGRYEQYFGPGTRLTVT.

The chain has TRBV5-1 and TRBJ2-1, with 7 nucleotides matching TRBD2. CDR1 is SGHRS and CDR2 is YFSETQ in the germline V gene. V was pared by 6 bases and J by 7 bases, with 13 bases of the junction left unmatched. This CDR3 spans 15 amino acids. The CDR3 DNA is TGCGCCAGCATGCTTAGCCTAGCGGAGGGGAATGAGCAGTTCTTC. It specifies CASMLSLAEGNEQFF.

The chain uses TRBV19 and TRBJ2-2; a possible D gene is TRBD2 (6 bases). Germline assignment: CDR1 LNHDA and CDR2 SQIVND (reference sequence). The germline V and J ends were trimmed by 5 bases and 4 bases, with 14 bases remaining between them. This CDR3 is built from 15 residues. The CDR3 here is CASSLGGWVTGELFF. CDR3 bases: TGTGCCAGTAGTCTCGGGGGTTGGGTCACCGGGGAGCTGTTTTTT.